Below are 27 T cell receptor beta chains sequenced from a single sample in a study of T cell responses to AZD1222 COVID-19 vaccine (dated by TCRdb to about 2021). The protocol used for the library was the immunoSEQ multiplex PCR assay. Drawn from immuneACCESS, this table holds only the in-frame rearrangements with V and J called that TCRdb kept. Clones are partly lost; checked studies trace under half to an unresolved V gene and leave the rest unexplained. The sample data list some 71,000 clones, and about nine tenths of these were observed just once. 25% to 35% of the sample comes from the top ten. The meaning of the sample's time point label: about 28 days (+/-7) after the second vaccine dose. The source was peripheral blood, collected 28 days after the second AZD1222 dose. These receptors were collected from an adult who received the AZD1222 COVID-19 vaccine.

The V gene is TRBV9, the J gene TRBJ1-6; D unresolved. The germline CDR1 and CDR2 sequences are SGDLS and YYNGEE. V lost 1 base to trimming and J lost 5 bases, with 7 bases between them. This CDR3 is built from 14 residues. CDR3: CASSVNNHNSPLHF. The CDR3 coding sequence is TGTGCCAGCAGCGTAAACAATCATAATTCACCCCTCCACTTT. Looking up the rest from reference TRBV9 and TRBJ1-6 gives the full variable domain: DSGVTQTPKHLITATGQRVTLRCSPRSGDLSVYWYQQSLDQGLQFLIQYYNGEERAKGNILERFSAQQFPDLHSELNLSSLELGDSALYFCASSVNNHNSPLHFGNGTRLTVT.

The chain links TRBV7-9 to TRBJ1-2, with D possibly matching TRBD1 (6 bases). CDR1 and CDR2 (germline): SEHNR, FQNEAQ (reference sequence). The CDR3 is 15 amino acids. With 7 bases removed from V and 3 bases from J, the gap between germline ends came to 18 bases. The CDR3 bases are TGTGCCAGCACACAGGGAGGGGCATGGGACTATGGCTACACCTTC. Translated: CASTQGGAWDYGYTF.

The chain employs TRBV6-5 and TRBJ1-4, with D possibly being TRBD1 (5 bases). Germline CDR1 and CDR2: MNHEY and SVGAGI. V dropped 6 bases and J dropped 8 bases, with 13 bases sitting between them. CDR3 length: 13 amino acids. CDR3 nucleotides: TGTGCCAGCAGGCGCGGGACTTGGGAAAAACTGTTTTTT. Protein: CASRRGTWEKLFF.

The chain couples TRBV6-5 to TRBJ1-3; no reliable D call. This CDR3 has 15 amino acids. The germline CDR1 and CDR2 sequences are MNHEY and SVGAGI. V was cut by 6 bases and J by 0 bases, with 12 bases left in between. CDR3 bases: TGTGCCAGCAGAATGGCAGCGAACTCTGGAAACACCATATATTTT. Protein product: CASRMAANSGNTIYF.

J is TRBJ1-5 and V is TRBV7-8; D gene ambiguous. The CDR3 sequence is 14 residues long. The germline CDR1 and CDR2 sequences are SGHVS and FQNEAQ. Between the trimmed V and J ends, which lost 5 bases and 6 bases, there was a span of 14 bases. This CDR3 reads CASSPDGRGQPQHF. As DNA, the CDR3 is TGTGCCAGCAGCCCCGACGGACGCGGTCAGCCCCAGCATTTT.

The rearrangement joins TRBV19 to TRBJ1-6, with D unclear. Trimming cost V 5 bases and J 4 bases, with 9 bases left between them. The CDR3 contains 14 residues. Germline V lookup: CDR1 LNHDA, CDR2 SQIVND (reference sequence). The CDR3 coding sequence is TGTGCCAGTAGTGCGGGAGGATATAATTCACCCCTCCACTTT. Translation: CASSAGGYNSPLHF.

The rearrangement uses TRBV6-5 and TRBJ1-5; 7 bases line up with TRBD1. Germline V gives CDR1 MNHEY, CDR2 SVGAGI. V lost 5 bases and J lost 7; bases outside the gene matches: 5. CDR3 length: 13 residues. The CDR3 loop reads CASSRQGGQPQHF. The CDR3 bases are TGTGCCAGCAGTCGACAGGGTGGACAGCCCCAGCATTTT.

This chain connects TRBV25-1 to TRBJ2-7, with a tentative D call TRBD1 (5 bases). Germline CDR1 reads MGHDK; CDR2 reads SYGVNS. The CDR3 has 13 amino acids. V dropped 3 bases and J dropped 2 bases, with 8 bases sitting between them. CDR3 coding DNA: TGTGCCAGCAGTGAGGGGCACGCCTACGAGCAGTACTTC. Protein product: CASSEGHAYEQYF.

The gene calls are TRBV6-5 and TRBJ1-2; D remains ambiguous. The V end lost 7 bases, the J end lost 3 bases, and 6 bases lay between the germline ends. The V gene's germline CDR1 is MNHEY and CDR2 SVGAGI. The CDR3 is made up of 11 amino acids. The CDR3 DNA reads as TGTGCCAGCAAGTCGGACTATGGCTACACCTTC. This gives the protein CASKSDYGYTF.

This chain joins TRBV11-3 and TRBJ2-7; a possible D gene is TRBD2 (6 bases). This CDR3 is 13 amino acids long. Per the germline V gene, CDR1 is SGHNT and CDR2 is YENEEA. V was pared by 1 base and J by 3 bases, with 7 bases between. This CDR3 reads CASSLVGGYEQYF. For the CDR3, the DNA is TGTGCCAGCAGCTTAGTCGGGGGCTACGAGCAGTACTTC.

V and J are TRBV6-1 and TRBJ2-5; 8 nucleotides match TRBD2. In germline, CDR1 is MNHNS, CDR2 SASEGT. The CDR3 is 19 amino acids. After removal of 1 base from V and 3 bases from J, the junction contained 16 bases not matched to a gene. The CDR3 loop reads CASSEGERDLAGYEETQYF. Here the CDR3 DNA reads TGTGCCAGCAGTGAAGGCGAGAGGGACTTAGCGGGGTATGAAGAGACCCAGTACTTC.

The V and J genes are TRBV4-2 and TRBJ2-3; no reliable D call. The CDR3 is 15 amino acids. Germline CDR1 LGHNA, CDR2 YNFKEQ. V was cut by 2 bases and J by 0 bases, with 9 bases left in between. DNA of the CDR3: TGTGCCAGCAGCCAATTCGTTACTAGCACAGATACGCAGTATTTT. Amino acid sequence: CASSQFVTSTDTQYF.

V usage is TRBV12-3 or TRBV12-4 and J usage is TRBJ1-1, with D unclear. V was shortened by 6 bases and J by 0 bases, with 8 bases between the two germline ends. This CDR3 has 13 amino acids. The CDR3: CASRSTMNTEAFF. CDR3 nucleotides: TGTGCCAGCAGGTCCACTATGAACACTGAAGCTTTCTTT.

The chain combines TRBV4-2 with TRBJ2-7; the D gene is possibly TRBD2 (5 bases). The V end was cut by 0 bases, the J end by 9 bases, with 12 bases between. From germline, CDR1 is LGHNA and CDR2 YNFKEQ. The CDR3 covers 13 residues. The CDR3 DNA follows: TGTGCCAGCAGCCAAGATCTCCGGGGAAGGCAGTACTTC. Amino acid sequence: CASSQDLRGRQYF.

This clone was recorded once. The chain combines TRBV5-4 with TRBJ1-1; the D is unclear. Trimming took 4 bases from V and 7 from J, leaving 11 bases between them. Germline CDR1 and CDR2: SGHNT and YYREEE (reference sequence). This CDR3 is 12 amino acids long. The DNA for the CDR3 is TGTGCCAGCAGCATTTATGGGGTTGAAGCTTTCTTT. Its translation is CASSIYGVEAFF.

The J gene is TRBJ2-2, the V gene TRBV5-1; D possibly corresponds to TRBD1 (6 bases). The CDR3 runs 13 residues. CDR1 and CDR2 (germline): SGHRS, YFSETQ. The V gene lost 6 bases and the J gene lost 7 bases, with 13 bases spanning the gap. The CDR3 nucleotides read TGCGCCAGCAACCAGGGGATTAACGGGGAGCTGTTTTTT. Amino acids: CASNQGINGELFF.

The chain links TRBV5-1 to TRBJ2-1; 8 bases are shared with TRBD1. This CDR3 contains 21 residues. The V gene end was trimmed by 3 bases and the J gene end by 2 bases; junction bases not matched to a gene: 22. CDR1 SGHRS and CDR2 YFSETQ come from the germline V gene. The CDR3 here is CASSSPPTGANQMWAYNEQFF. Here the CDR3 DNA reads TGCGCCAGCAGCTCACCCCCGACAGGGGCGAATCAAATGTGGGCCTACAATGAGCAGTTCTTC.

This clone was seen a few times. The chain combines TRBV4-3 with TRBJ1-6; D remains unclear. Between the trimmed V and J ends, which lost 1 base and 5 bases, there was a span of 15 bases. Germline lookup yields CDR1 LGHNA and CDR2 YSLEER. This CDR3 has 17 residues. In DNA form, the CDR3 reads TGCGCCAGCAGCCAAGTCTCTCATAGGGCCAATAATTCACCCCTCCACTTT. It is translated as CASSQVSHRANNSPLHF.

This clone appeared once. The genes are TRBV19 and TRBJ2-1, with D hard to call. V lost 3 bases and J lost 6, with 12 bases in between. This CDR3 contains 14 residues. Germline CDR1 reads LNHDA; CDR2 reads SQIVND (reference sequence). CDR3: CASSIQDPFNEQFF. CDR3 in DNA: TGTGCCAGTAGTATCCAGGACCCCTTCAATGAGCAGTTCTTC.

V gene TRBV30 combines with J gene TRBJ1-2; TRBD1 is a possible D gene (5 bases). The CDR3 sequence is 17 residues long. Trimming pared 4 bases from V and 2 bases from J, leaving 23 bases between. From germline, CDR1 is GTSNPN and CDR2 SVGIG (reference sequence). CDR3 loop: CAWTRGAPQDVNYGYTF. In DNA, the CDR3 is TGTGCCTGGACCCGAGGGGCACCGCAAGACGTAAACTATGGCTACACCTTC.

Comment on this clone: Within the sample, other DNA sequences also encode this same CDR3. V is TRBV7-3 and J is TRBJ2-1; a weak D match, TRBD2 (6 bases). The length of the CDR3 is 16 residues. Germline-derived CDR1 and CDR2 are SGHTA and FQGTGA. V lost 5 bases to trimming and J lost 4 bases, with 18 bases between them. CDR3 loop: CASSPNPGLHYNEQFF. In DNA form, the CDR3 reads TGTGCCAGCAGCCCGAATCCGGGACTTCATTACAATGAGCAGTTCTTC.

The gene calls are TRBV11-2 and TRBJ2-3; D is undetermined. Germline V gene data show CDR1 as SGHAT and CDR2 as FQNNGV. V was trimmed by 5 bases and J by 4 bases, leaving 4 bases between them. This CDR3 contains 11 residues. CDR3 region: CASSPADTQYF. CDR3 coding DNA: TGTGCCAGCAGCCCCGCAGATACGCAGTATTTT. The variable domain in full, completed from reference TRBV11-2 and TRBJ2-3, reads EAGVAQSPRYKIIEKRQSVAFWCNPISGHATLYWYQQILGQGPKLLIQFQNNGVVDDSQLPKDRFSAERLKGVDSTLKIQPAKLEDSAVYLCASSPADTQYFGPGTRLTVL.

The chain employs TRBV2 and TRBJ1-2, with TRBD1 matching 7 bases. Losses at the gene ends were 2 bases for V and 8 bases for J; bases not matched to a gene: 5. This CDR3 has 13 amino acids. Germline lookup yields CDR1 SNHLY and CDR2 FYNNEI. The CDR3 reads CASSETGDGGYTF. In nucleotides, the CDR3 is TGTGCCAGCAGTGAAACAGGGGATGGAGGCTACACCTTC.

The chain has TRBV29-1 and TRBJ1-1; D not certain. Looked up from germline, CDR1 is SQVTM and CDR2 is ANQGSEA. The CDR3 extends over 13 amino acids. Trimming shortened V by 5 bases and J by 0 bases, and 10 bases separated the two germline ends. The CDR3 reads CSVQLGMNTEAFF. The CDR3 region has the DNA TGCAGCGTTCAACTGGGGATGAACACTGAAGCTTTCTTT.

V is TRBV6-2 or TRBV6-3 and J is TRBJ1-6; D gene ambiguous. Trimming stripped 2 bases from V and 0 bases from J, with 14 bases between. The CDR3 runs to 18 residues. In germline, CDR1 is MNHEY, CDR2 SVGEGT. CDR3: CASSYVIGRSSYNSPLHF. The CDR3, as DNA: TGTGCCAGCAGTTACGTGATCGGGAGAAGCTCCTATAATTCACCCCTCCACTTT.

The V gene is TRBV12-3 or TRBV12-4, the J gene TRBJ2-1; no clear D. V lost 10 bases and J 9 bases, leaving 10 bases between the germline ends. CDR3 size: 10 residues. This CDR3 reads CATSLTEQFF. The CDR3 DNA follows: TGTGCCACCTCACTCACTGAGCAGTTCTTC.

The chain recombines TRBV18 with TRBJ1-5, with D unresolved. Germline V gene data show CDR1 as KGHSH and CDR2 as LQKENI. V was trimmed by 1 base and J by 4 bases, leaving 8 bases between them. This CDR3 comprises 14 residues. The CDR3 sequence: CASSPQGSNQPQHF. The CDR3 DNA is TGTGCCAGCTCACCACAGGGTTCTAATCAGCCCCAGCATTTT.